This T cell receptor beta chain was obtained from a study of blood T cells in healthy people across ages. Study in general: Template switching picked up about one barcoded beta molecule for each two T cells.

A second PCR of about 7 to 12 cycles used a sample-barcoded 5' primer and a J-beta primer mix. TCRdb reprocessed the 5' RACE reads with MiXCR, giving one entry per CDR3 protein. The sample contains about 840,000 distinct CDR3 sequences, around 29% of which appear only once. In this sample, this clonotype turned up a few times. At least 6.5 million PBMCs were isolated per sample. The germline V gene has CDR1 SGHVS and CDR2 FQNEAQ. The trim removed 3 bases at V and 4 bases at J, leaving 6 bases unmatched. The CDR3 length is 15 residues. The same data also went into a second study, on T cells of mothers and their children.

The chain is built from TRBV7-8 and TRBJ1-5, with 7 bases aligning to TRBD1. The sample comprised blood. The origin of this receptor is a woman aged 35 to 49 in good health. The CDR3 loop is CASSFIGGQNQPQHF. The CDR3 DNA reads as TGTGCCAGCAGCTTCATAGGGGGCCAAAATCAGCCCCAGCATTTT.